This T cell receptor beta chain comes out of a study of shared T cell receptors in the human thymus. Generated by immunoSEQ multiplex PCR, the TCRdb table keeps only in-frame clones and is missing some. The profile shows almost 550,000 clones, approximately 80% of them singletons. These data were likewise used in another study, on human thymus T cells. That source adds: It was from resections taken during corrective heart surgery that the thymus tissue came.

The specimen was thymocytes. This TCR came from a boy less than two years old with a congenital heart defect.

CDR3: CAWSPTRNTQYF. DNA for the CDR3: TGTGCCTGGAGCCCAACTAGGAATACGCAGTATTTT. J is TRBJ2-3 and V is TRBV30, with a tentative D call TRBD2 (5 bases). With 3 bases removed from V and 7 bases from J, the gap between germline ends came to 11 bases. Germline CDR1 reads GTSNPN; CDR2 reads SVGIG (reference sequence). The CDR3 loop spans 12 amino acids.